This T cell receptor beta chain stems from a study of immune evolution from preneoplasia to lung adenocarcinoma. Study context: HLA loss of heterozygosity: approximately 7.5% AIS, about 15% MIA, about 32% ADC, none AAH. Overall study results and limits: Normal lung had the highest top T cell clone frequencies. Highest clonality occurred in KRAS-mutant, not EGFR-mutant or double wild-type, nodules.

The method was immunoSEQ multiplex PCR; TCRdb's version includes in-frame clones alone and lacks a portion of them. The repertoire holds 6,600 or so clones, with 77% as singletons. The CDR3 loop spans 14 amino acids. V shed 6 bases and J 5 bases; nucleotides not matched to a gene: 8. Germline V gives CDR1 LGHNA, CDR2 YSLEER. Worth noting for this clone: Its antigen is undetermined.

Nucleic acids came from premalignant or tumor cells enriched by macro-dissection. This chain connects TRBV4-3 to TRBJ2-7; 9 nucleotides match TRBD1. The receptor comes from a person aged 60-79 years with lung adenocarcinoma. The sequenced sample was FFPE lung adenocarcinoma in situ tissue. CDR3: CASSNGQGTHEQYF. CDR3 in DNA: TGCGCCAGCAGTAACGGACAGGGGACACACGAGCAGTACTTC.